The sequence of this T cell receptor (beta chain) was determined in a study of blood T cell repertoires in COVID-19. Data came from immunoSEQ multiplex PCR; TCRdb stores just in-frame clones and leaves some out. The repertoire holds 70,000 to 90,000 clones, roughly 78% seen once, with approximately 1.2% in the top ten. This CDR3 spans 14 amino acids. V shed 7 bases and J 2 bases; nucleotides not matched to a gene: 4. CDR1 and CDR2 (germline): ENHRY, SYGVKD. This clone came up once. V is TRBV10-3 and J is TRBJ2-2; TRBD1 agrees at 7 bases. Sample: peripheral blood. The clonotype comes from a woman at least 80 years old with acute or convalescent COVID-19. The CDR3 DNA sequence: TGTGCCATCACGGGACAGCTTAACACCGGGGAGCTGTTTTTT. Translated, it gives CAITGQLNTGELFF.